This T cell receptor beta chain was retrieved from a study of Tregs in tolerant kidney transplant recipients. About the study: Recipients received nonmyeloablative bone marrow transplants from related graft donors, with transient mixed chimerism.

After around 6 days with irradiated graft donor PBMCs, CFSE-labeled recipient PBMCs were FACS-sorted. Clones were read by immunoSEQ multiplex PCR, and TCRdb kept only the in-frame ones, dropping some. The sample's table shows about 2,900 clones. The germline V gene has CDR1 SGHAT and CDR2 FQNNGV. The CDR3 has 11 amino acids. V shed 5 bases and J shed 3 bases, with 5 bases lying between them. About this clone itself: Its antigen is still unknown. The observed sequence ends 3 residues before the CDR3 terminus, with the missing tail filled in from the germline J gene.

General study points: Activated donor B cell expansion appeared to reveal the most relevant donor-specific TCRbeta repertoire. Donor-specific Treg expansion exceeded global Treg expansion in tolerant patients, suggesting antigen drive. This study did not directly address biological reproducibility.

The V gene is TRBV11-2, the J gene TRBJ2-7, with D unresolved. This clonotype was sampled from a human patient who received a combined kidney and bone marrow transplant. Material: CD8+ T cells from blood cultured with allogeneic cells, obtained before the transplant. CDR3 sequence reads: CASSPLYEQYF. CDR3 bases read: TGTGCCAGCAGCCCCCTCTACGAG.